Detailed here is one T cell receptor beta chain. The source of the sample is a study of blood T cell repertoires in COVID-19. The overall study: Nucleic acid was either cDNA or gDNA, and it came from T cells, B-cell-depleted T cells, or PBMCs.

Participants were aged about 18 to 100 years, lived in about 26 US areas, and enrolled virtually. Cohorts were based on clinical histories the participants reported. Symptom resolution, clearance, or two negative PCRs marked donors in Cohort 3 as recovered. The CDR3 covers 17 residues. The V end was cut by 7 bases, the J end by 8 bases, with 27 bases between. Germline V gene data show CDR1 as SGHRS and CDR2 as YFSETQ. Sequencing used immunoSEQ multiplex PCR; TCRdb keeps in-frame clones, though not all of them. The table includes some 250,000 clones, approximately 90% detected once. The chain employs TRBV5-1 and TRBJ1-4; maybe TRBD1 (5 bases). This sequence was found in a middle-aged man who had recovered from COVID-19. What was sequenced was PBMCs or T cells enriched from blood (not recorded which). The CDR3 nucleotides are TGCGCCAGCGCCCTGTGGCAGGCCGACAGTCCATCGGAAAAACTGTTTTTT. Translating gives CASALWQADSPSEKLFF.